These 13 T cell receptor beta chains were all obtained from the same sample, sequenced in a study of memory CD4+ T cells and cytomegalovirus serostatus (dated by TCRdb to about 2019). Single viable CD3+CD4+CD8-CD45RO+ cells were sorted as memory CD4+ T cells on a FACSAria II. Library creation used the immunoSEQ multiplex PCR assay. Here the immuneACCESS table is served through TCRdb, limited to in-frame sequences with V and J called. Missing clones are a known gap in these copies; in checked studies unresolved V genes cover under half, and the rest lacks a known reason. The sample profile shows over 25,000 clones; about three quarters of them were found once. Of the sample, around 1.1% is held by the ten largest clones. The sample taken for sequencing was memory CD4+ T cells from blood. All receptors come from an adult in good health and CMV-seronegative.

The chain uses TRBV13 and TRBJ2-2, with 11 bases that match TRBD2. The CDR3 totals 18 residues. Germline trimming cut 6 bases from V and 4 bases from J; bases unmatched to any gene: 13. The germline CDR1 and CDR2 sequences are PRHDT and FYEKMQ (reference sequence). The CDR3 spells CASSTKRRLAGITGELFF. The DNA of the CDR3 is TGTGCCAGCAGTACAAAAAGGCGACTAGCGGGAATCACCGGGGAGCTGTTTTTT.

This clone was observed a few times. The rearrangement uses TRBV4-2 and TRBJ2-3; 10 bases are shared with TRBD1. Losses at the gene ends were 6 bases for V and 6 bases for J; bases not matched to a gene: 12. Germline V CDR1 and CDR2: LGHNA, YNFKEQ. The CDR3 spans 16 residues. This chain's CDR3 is CASSREDGTGEDTQYF. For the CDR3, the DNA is TGTGCCAGCAGTCGGGAAGACGGGACAGGGGAGGATACGCAGTATTTT.

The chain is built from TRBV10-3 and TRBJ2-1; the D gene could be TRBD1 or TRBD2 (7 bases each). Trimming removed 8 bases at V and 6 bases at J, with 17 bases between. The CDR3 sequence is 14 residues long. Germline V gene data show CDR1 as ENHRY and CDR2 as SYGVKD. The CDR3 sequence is CAIEDRTSVNEQFF. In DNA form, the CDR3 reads TGTGCCATCGAGGACAGGACTAGTGTCAATGAGCAGTTCTTC.

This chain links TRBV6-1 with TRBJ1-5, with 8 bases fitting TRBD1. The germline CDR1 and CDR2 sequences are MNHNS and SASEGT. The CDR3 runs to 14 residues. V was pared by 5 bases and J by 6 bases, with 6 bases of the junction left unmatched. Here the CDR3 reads CASSPDRGGQPQHF. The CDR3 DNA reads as TGTGCCAGCAGTCCCGACAGGGGAGGTCAGCCCCAGCATTTT.

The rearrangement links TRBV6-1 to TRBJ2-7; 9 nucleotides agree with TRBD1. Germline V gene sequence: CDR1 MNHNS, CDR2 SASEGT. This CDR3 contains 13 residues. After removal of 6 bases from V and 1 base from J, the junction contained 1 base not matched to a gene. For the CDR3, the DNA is TGTGCCAGCAGCGACAGGGGGTCCTACGAGCAGTACTTC. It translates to CASSDRGSYEQYF.

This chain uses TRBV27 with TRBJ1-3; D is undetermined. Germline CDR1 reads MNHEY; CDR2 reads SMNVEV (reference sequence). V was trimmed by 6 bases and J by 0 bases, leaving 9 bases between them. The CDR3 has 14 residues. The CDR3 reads CASRPIRSGNTIYF. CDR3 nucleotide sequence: TGTGCCAGCAGACCTATCCGCTCTGGAAACACCATATATTTT.

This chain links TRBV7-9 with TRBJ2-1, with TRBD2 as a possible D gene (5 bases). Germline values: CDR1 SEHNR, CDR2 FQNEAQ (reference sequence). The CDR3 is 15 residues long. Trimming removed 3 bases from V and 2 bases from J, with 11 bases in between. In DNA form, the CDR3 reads TGTGCCAGCAGCTTTGGGAGTGGCCCCTACAATGAGCAGTTCTTC. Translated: CASSFGSGPYNEQFF.

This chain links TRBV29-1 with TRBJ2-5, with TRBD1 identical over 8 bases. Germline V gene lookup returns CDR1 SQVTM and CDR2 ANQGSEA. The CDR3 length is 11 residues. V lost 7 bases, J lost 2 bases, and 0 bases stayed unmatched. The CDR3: CSGQGQETQYF. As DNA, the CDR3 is TGCAGCGGACAGGGGCAAGAGACCCAGTACTTC. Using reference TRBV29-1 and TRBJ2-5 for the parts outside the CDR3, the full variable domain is SAVISQKPSRDICQRGTSLTIQCQVDSQVTMMFWYRQQPGQSLTLIATANQGSEATYESGFVIDKFPISRPNLTFSTLTVSNMSPEDSSIYLCSGQGQETQYFGPGTRLLVL.

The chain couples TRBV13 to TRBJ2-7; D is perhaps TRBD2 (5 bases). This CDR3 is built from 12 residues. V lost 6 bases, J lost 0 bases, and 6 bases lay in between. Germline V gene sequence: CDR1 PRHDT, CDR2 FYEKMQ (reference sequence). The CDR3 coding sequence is TGTGCCAGCAGGGGGAGCTCCTACGAGCAGTACTTC. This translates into CASRGSSYEQYF.

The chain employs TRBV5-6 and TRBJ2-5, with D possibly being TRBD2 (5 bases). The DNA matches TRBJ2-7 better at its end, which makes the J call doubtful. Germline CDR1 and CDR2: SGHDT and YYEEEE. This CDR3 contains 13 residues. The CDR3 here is CASSFVGTYEQYF. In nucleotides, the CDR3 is TGTGCCAGCAGCTTCGTCGGGACCTACGAGCAGTACTTC.

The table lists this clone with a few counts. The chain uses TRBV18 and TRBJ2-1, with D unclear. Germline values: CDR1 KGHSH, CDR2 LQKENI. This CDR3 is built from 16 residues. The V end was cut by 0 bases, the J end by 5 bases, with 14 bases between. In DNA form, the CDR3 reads TGTGCCAGCTCACCACCTAGTCTCAACAAGAACAATGAGCAGTTCTTC. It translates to CASSPPSLNKNNEQFF.

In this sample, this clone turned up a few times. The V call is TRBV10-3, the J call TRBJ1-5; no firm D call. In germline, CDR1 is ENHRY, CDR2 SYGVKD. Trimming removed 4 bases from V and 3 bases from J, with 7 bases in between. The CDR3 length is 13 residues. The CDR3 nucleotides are TGTGCCATCAGTGTGGGCAACAATCAGCCCCAGCATTTT. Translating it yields CAISVGNNQPQHF.

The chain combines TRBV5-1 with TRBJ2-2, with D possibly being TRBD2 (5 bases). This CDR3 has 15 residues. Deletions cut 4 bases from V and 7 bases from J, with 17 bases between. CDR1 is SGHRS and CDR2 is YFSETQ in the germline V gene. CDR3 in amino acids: CASSPSLWVNGELFF. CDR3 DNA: TGCGCCAGCAGCCCTAGCCTTTGGGTGAACGGGGAGCTGTTTTTT.